This T cell receptor (beta chain) was captured in a study of PD-L1 blockade in urothelial cancer (TCRdb year 2017). Notes on the research overall: Therapy was started at some point between 2014 and 2016 for all patients, and atezolizumab 1,200 mg was administered intravenously every 3 weeks. About 90% of the 29 patients were identified as males with urothelial cancer of bladder origin, and a prior smoking history was reported by 18 of 29 patients. Patients had an ECOG performance status of 0 or 1 and had received between 0 and 3 prior chemotherapy regimens. Blood samples were analyzed at 3 weeks after treatment start (second dose) and at 6 weeks after treatment start. A median of roughly 140,000 T cells and 85,000 or so unique TCRs was obtained from blood samples, and a median clonality of roughly 0.082 was observed. An exploratory multi-omic analysis was conducted of the somatic, immune and clinical correlates of response to PD-L1 blockade with atezolizumab in urothelial cancer. TCR sequencing covered pretreatment tumor samples and matched, serially collected peripheral blood taken before and after atezolizumab treatment. Durable clinical benefit was defined as a progression-free survival longer than 6 months, and TCR features were additionally tested against progression-free survival and overall survival. In the same patients, pretreatment tumors underwent whole exome sequencing and RNA sequencing in addition to TCR sequencing. Eight to ten patients achieved durable clinical benefit and approximately 19 did not. Pretreatment blood TCR-seq was available for about 30 patients, at least one posttreatment blood collection was obtained for around 24 patients, and tumor TCR-seq was available for around 24 patients.

Each PCR received spiked-in synthetic TCR analog templates so that absolute template abundance could be estimated from read counts. Using the immunoSEQ assay, TCRbeta CDR3 regions were amplified from genomic DNA with bias-controlled V and J gene primers. Sequencing of rearranged TCRbeta segments was performed at approximately 20X coverage. Per the source publication's procedure: Clustering was used to correct sequencing errors, and CDR3s were annotated against IMGT so that V, D and J genes could be assigned. Only productive TCRbeta rearrangements were used in downstream analyses, excluding out-of-frame or stop-codon sequences. Clonality was computed as one minus Shannon entropy normalized by the log of the number of unique productive sequences. Fisher's exact test with Benjamini-Hochberg correction, at a threshold of adjusted p below 0.01, was used to find clones that differed between time points or between blood and tumor. TCRdb mirrors the immuneACCESS table, restricted to in-frame sequences. Some clones are absent from its copies; in checked studies, under half trace to an unresolved V gene, and the reason for the others is unknown. That table supplies the V and J calls and clone size; D and trimming were determined from the DNA. Recorded for this sample are some 120,000 clones; 75% to 90% of them occurred a single time. The ten top clones hold approximately 1.7% of the sample.

Worth noting for this clone: Its binding antigen is unknown. It has no much larger one-base neighbor in the sample; base qualities were not kept.

What the work shows at the level of the full study, not this receptor alone: Patients with durable benefit showed greater expansion of tumor-associated TCR clones in peripheral blood 3 weeks after starting treatment (n ≈ 20, p = 0.022). Because of the small sample size (n ≈ 30) and the many exploratory analyses performed, the results are intended to be regarded as hypothesis-generating. Improved progression-free and overall survival was found to be associated with pretreatment peripheral blood TCR clonality below the median.

The time point tag for this specimen amounts to: peripheral blood 6 weeks after treatment start. The cohort comprised 29 patients with locally advanced or metastatic urothelial carcinoma treated at Memorial Sloan Kettering on a trial protocol. Peripheral blood mononuclear cells were collected pretreatment and during treatment, with between 1 and 8 total time points per patient. The Qiagen DNeasy Blood extraction kit was used to purify genomic DNA from total PBMCs and tumor samples. Collected pretreatment and during treatment, PBMCs were isolated and stored as previously described. From its cysteine to its phenylalanine, the CDR3 spans 14 amino acids. Solely the CDR3 DNA is kept, with 42 bases framed from the first base. V is pruned by 3 bases and J by 1 base, leaving 1 base of the junction without a gene match. From the germline V gene, CDR1 is SGHAT and CDR2 is FQNNGV.

The sequencing used PBMCs, collected around atezolizumab (anti-PD-L1) treatment. This sequence was found in a man aged 55 to 70 with urothelial cancer. The rearranged chain carries TRBV11-2 and TRBJ2-5; 8 middle bases align to TRBD2. CDR3 region: CASSFSGTQETQYF. The DNA is TGTGCCAGCAGCTTTAGCGGGACCCAAGAGACCCAGTACTTC.